These 15 T cell receptor beta chains originate from one sample sequenced in a study of cytomegalovirus exposure and HLA in healthy donors. PCR involved 60 Vbeta and 13 Jbeta primers. Generated by immunoSEQ multiplex PCR, the TCRdb table keeps only in-frame clones and is missing some. The sample lists a few hundred thousand clones; around 80% were seen once. The specimen was PBMCs. The origin of the receptors is a girl aged 2 to 10 in good health and CMV-seronegative.

The V call is TRBV19, the J call TRBJ1-1, with D unresolved. Trimming took off 6 bases at V and 1 base at J, with 6 bases between the two ends. This CDR3 comprises 12 residues. Germline V lookup: CDR1 LNHDA, CDR2 SQIVND (reference sequence). The CDR3 here is CASREGNTEAFF. CDR3 DNA sequence: TGTGCCAGTAGGGAGGGGAACACTGAAGCTTTCTTT.

The rearrangement joins TRBV27 to TRBJ2-7; 8 bases map to TRBD2. Germline loops: CDR1 MNHEY, CDR2 SMNVEV (reference sequence). The CDR3 loop spans 14 amino acids. J lost 3 bases, V lost 4 bases, and 5 bases had no gene match. CDR3 bases: TGTGCCAGCAGTTCCCGAGCGGGAGACTACGAGCAGTACTTC. This sequence encodes CASSSRAGDYEQYF.

The rearrangement joins TRBV6-6 to TRBJ1-1, with D unclear. The V and J ends lost 0 bases and 10 bases respectively, with 12 bases between them. The germline gives CDR1 MNHNY, CDR2 SVGAGI (reference sequence). This CDR3 has 13 amino acids. Here the CDR3 DNA reads TGTGCCAGCAGTTACTCGCACGGTAATGCAGCTTTCTTT. It is translated as CASSYSHGNAAFF.

The chain's CDR3 is CASSYMGGSETQYF. Written as DNA, the CDR3 is TGTGCCAGCAGTTACATGGGGGGATCAGAGACCCAGTACTTC. The chain carries TRBV6-5 and TRBJ2-5; D perhaps matches TRBD2 (6 bases). Germline values: CDR1 MNHEY, CDR2 SVGAGI. This CDR3 region has 14 residues. Trimming shortened V by 2 bases and J by 4 bases, and 11 bases separated the two germline ends.

The V gene is TRBV7-9, the J gene TRBJ2-2; the match to TRBD1 covers 8 bases. This CDR3 is 15 amino acids long. V was pared by 9 bases and J by 1 base, with 7 bases of the junction left unmatched. Germline-derived CDR1 and CDR2 are SEHNR and FQNEAQ (reference sequence). CDR3 residues: CASSQGELNTGELFF. CDR3 sequence (DNA): TGTGCCAGTTCACAGGGGGAGCTGAACACCGGGGAGCTGTTTTTT.

The V gene is TRBV7-2, the J gene TRBJ2-5, with TRBD1 identical over 8 bases. The J call is in doubt because the DNA end fits TRBJ2-7 better. This CDR3 is built from 15 residues. The germline V gene encodes CDR1 SGHTA and CDR2 FQGNSA. DNA for the CDR3: TGTGCCAGCAGCAAATCGACAGGGGTAGGGCGCGAGCAGTACTTC. Encoded protein: CASSKSTGVGREQYF.

Regarding this clone: The junction differs from germline at one of its ends, possibly a read error. The chain uses TRBV7-2 and TRBJ2-7, with 10 bases fitting TRBD2. Germline values: CDR1 SGHTA, CDR2 FQGNSA. The CDR3 has 17 amino acids. The CDR3 here is CVSSHPGTSDNSYEQYF. CDR3 nucleotide sequence: TGTGTCAGCAGCCACCCCGGGACTAGCGATAATTCCTACGAGCAGTACTTC.

The J gene is TRBJ1-6, the V gene TRBV6-6, with 8 bases lining up with TRBD1. V shed 5 bases and J 5 bases; nucleotides not matched to a gene: 5. Looked up from germline, CDR1 is MNHNY and CDR2 is SVGAGI (reference sequence). This CDR3 has 15 residues. In DNA, the CDR3 is TGTGCCAGCAGTAGGGACAGGATAGATAATTCACCCCTCCACTTT. This encodes CASSRDRIDNSPLHF.

The chain recombines TRBV25-1 with TRBJ1-2; TRBD1 might be the D (5 bases). Germline V gene sequence: CDR1 MGHDK, CDR2 SYGVNS. The CDR3 runs 14 residues. V lost 1 base to trimming and J lost 2 bases, with 8 bases between them. CDR3 amino acids: CASSESPGNYGYTF. Written as DNA, the CDR3 is TGTGCCAGCAGTGAATCGCCAGGGAACTATGGCTACACCTTC.

The gene calls are TRBV5-1 and TRBJ2-1, with D hard to call. This CDR3 is 14 amino acids long. Trimming removed 4 bases from V and 0 bases from J, with 8 bases in between. Germline-derived CDR1 and CDR2 are SGHRS and YFSETQ. The CDR3 coding sequence is TGCGCCAGCAGCCGTCACTACTCCTACAATGAGCAGTTCTTC. It specifies CASSRHYSYNEQFF.

V gene TRBV30 combines with J gene TRBJ2-1; 10 bases fit TRBD2. The CDR3 totals 16 residues. Germline V gene lookup returns CDR1 GTSNPN and CDR2 SVGIG (reference sequence). The V segment lost 3 bases and the J segment 4 bases; nucleotides outside the gene matches: 9. The DNA of the CDR3 is TGTGCCTGGAGGGCTAGCGGGAGTTTCTTTTACAATGAGCAGTTCTTC. It specifies CAWRASGSFFYNEQFF.

The rearrangement links TRBV10-2 to TRBJ2-7; D is possibly TRBD2 (6 bases). V was trimmed by 0 bases and J by 5 bases, leaving 20 bases between them. Looked up from germline, CDR1 is WSHSY and CDR2 is SAAADI. The CDR3 loop spans 17 amino acids. The CDR3 protein is CASSESIFGGMVHEQYF. The CDR3 DNA sequence: TGCGCCAGCAGTGAGTCTATATTCGGGGGAATGGTCCACGAGCAGTACTTC.

This clone has just a few counts. V usage is TRBV5-1 and J usage is TRBJ1-1, with a tentative D call TRBD1 (6 bases). Germline CDR1 reads SGHRS; CDR2 reads YFSETQ. V lost 4 bases and J lost 1, with 11 bases in between. The CDR3 sequence is 14 residues long. The CDR3 DNA follows: TGCGCCAGCAGCGTCCGGGACAAGAACACTGAAGCTTTCTTT. The encoded protein is CASSVRDKNTEAFF. The variable domain in full, completed from reference TRBV5-1 and TRBJ1-1, reads KAGVTQTPRYLIKTRGQQVTLSCSPISGHRSVSWYQQTPGQGLQFLFEYFSETQRNKGNFPGRFSGRQFSNSRSEMNVSTLELGDSALYLCASSVRDKNTEAFFGQGTRLTVV.

This rearrangement joins TRBV12-1 to TRBJ2-2; TRBD2, as called in the table, went unchecked against the DNA. TRBV12-1 is tagged as a pseudogene. This CDR3 comprises 16 residues. The CDR3 DNA reads as TGTGCCAGCAGCTTTGAGGGCGGGAGGGCCCCCGGGGAGCTGTTTTTT. This sequence encodes CASSFEGGRAPGELFF.

The chain carries TRBV25-1 and TRBJ1-4; 12 positions agree with TRBD1. Trimming removed 7 bases from V and 8 bases from J; junction bases left unmatched: 8. Per the germline V gene, CDR1 is MGHDK and CDR2 is SYGVNS. CDR3 length: 15 residues. The CDR3 DNA is TGTGCCAGCAATCCCCCCGGGACAGGGGGCGAAAAACTGTTTTTT. This encodes CASNPPGTGGEKLFF.